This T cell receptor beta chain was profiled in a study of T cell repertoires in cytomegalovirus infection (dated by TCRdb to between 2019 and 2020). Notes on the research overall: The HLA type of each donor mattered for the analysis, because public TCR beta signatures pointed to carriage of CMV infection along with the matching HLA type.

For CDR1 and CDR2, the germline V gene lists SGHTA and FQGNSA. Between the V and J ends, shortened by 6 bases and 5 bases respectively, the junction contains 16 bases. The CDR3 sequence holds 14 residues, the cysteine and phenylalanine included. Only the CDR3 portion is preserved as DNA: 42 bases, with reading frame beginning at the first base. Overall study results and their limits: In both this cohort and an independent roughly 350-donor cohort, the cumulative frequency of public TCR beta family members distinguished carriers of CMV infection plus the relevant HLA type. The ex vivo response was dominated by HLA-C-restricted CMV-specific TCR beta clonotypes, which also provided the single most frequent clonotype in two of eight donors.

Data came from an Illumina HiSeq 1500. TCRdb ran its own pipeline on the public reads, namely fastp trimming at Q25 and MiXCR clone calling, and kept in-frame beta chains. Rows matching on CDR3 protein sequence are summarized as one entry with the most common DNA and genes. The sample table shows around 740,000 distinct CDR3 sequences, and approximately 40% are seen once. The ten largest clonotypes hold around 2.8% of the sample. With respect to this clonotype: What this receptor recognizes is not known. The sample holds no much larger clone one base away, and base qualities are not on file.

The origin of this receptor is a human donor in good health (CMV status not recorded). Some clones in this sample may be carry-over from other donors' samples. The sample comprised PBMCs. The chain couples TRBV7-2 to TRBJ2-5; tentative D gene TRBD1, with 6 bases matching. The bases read TGTGCCAGCAGTTTGAAAGGGGGAATGGAGACCCAGTACTTC. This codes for CASSLKGGMETQYF.